The rows below give T cell receptor beta chains drawn from one sample of a study of blood T cell repertoires in COVID-19. Only in-frame clones appear in the TCRdb table, and some are missing; sequencing was by immunoSEQ multiplex PCR. The data show roughly 250,000 clones, with around 89% seen just once and 1% to 1.5% held by the top ten. Specimen: PBMCs or T cells enriched from blood (not recorded which). All receptors come from a woman aged 40-49 years with acute COVID-19. Both conserved end residues are part of each CDR3. D genes are given only for firm matches. Some rows have no size entry. The others give once, few or many, or a class for an expanded clone.

d_call: TRBD2; v_call: TRBV7-3; clone_size: -; j_call: TRBJ2-1; cdr3_aa: CASSSQGLAGVKDEQFF; cdr3_nt: TGTGCCAGCAGCTCACAAGGACTAGCGGGAGTTAAGGATGAGCAGTTCTTC
d_call: TRBD2; v_call: TRBV6-2/TRBV6-3; clone_size: -; j_call: TRBJ2-1; cdr3_aa: CASSFDASGSGDEQFF; cdr3_nt: TGTGCCAGCAGTTTCGACGCCAGCGGGAGTGGGGATGAGCAGTTCTTC
d_call: TRBD1; v_call: TRBV5-4; clone_size: -; j_call: TRBJ2-6; cdr3_aa: CASSPGQGSGANVLTF; cdr3_nt: TGTGCCAGCAGCCCCGGACAGGGGTCCGGGGCCAACGTCCTGACTTTC
d_call: -; v_call: TRBV5-1; clone_size: -; j_call: TRBJ2-1; cdr3_aa: CASSLVASEQFF; cdr3_nt: TGCGCCAGCAGCTTGGTAGCAAGTGAGCAGTTCTTC
d_call: -; v_call: TRBV2; clone_size: -; j_call: TRBJ2-1; cdr3_aa: CASGSSYNEQFF; cdr3_nt: TGTGCCAGCGGGAGCTCCTACAATGAGCAGTTCTTC
d_call: TRBD1; v_call: TRBV28; clone_size: -; j_call: TRBJ2-2; cdr3_aa: CASSRRQGDTGELFF; cdr3_nt: TGTGCCAGCAGTCGCCGACAGGGGGACACCGGGGAGCTGTTTTTT
d_call: -; v_call: TRBV19; clone_size: -; j_call: TRBJ1-4; cdr3_aa: CASSTGPVLSEKLFF; cdr3_nt: TGTGCCAGTAGTACAGGGCCTGTATTGAGTGAAAAACTGTTTTTT
d_call: -; v_call: TRBV2; clone_size: -; j_call: TRBJ1-6; cdr3_aa: CASRLPTNSPLHF; cdr3_nt: TGTGCCAGCAGATTACCGACAAATTCACCCCTCCACTTT
d_call: -; v_call: TRBV11-2; clone_size: -; j_call: TRBJ1-1; cdr3_aa: CASSLPTGPGLTEAFF; cdr3_nt: TGTGCCAGCAGCCTCCCAACAGGACCGGGACTCACTGAAGCTTTCTTT
d_call: TRBD1; v_call: TRBV9; clone_size: -; j_call: TRBJ2-1; cdr3_aa: CASSVVDRGRINEQFF; cdr3_nt: TGTGCCAGCAGCGTAGTAGACAGGGGGCGAATCAATGAGCAGTTCTTC
d_call: TRBD1; v_call: TRBV5-1; clone_size: once; j_call: TRBJ2-5; cdr3_aa: CASSSRGLGETQYF; cdr3_nt: TGCGCCAGCAGCTCAAGGGGGCTAGGAGAGACCCAGTACTTC
d_call: -; v_call: TRBV7-6; clone_size: once; j_call: TRBJ2-1; cdr3_aa: CASSPYVTGGAGNEQFF; cdr3_nt: TGTGCCAGCTCCCCCTATGTTACAGGGGGGGCGGGGAATGAGCAGTTCTTC
d_call: TRBD2; v_call: TRBV6-4; clone_size: -; j_call: TRBJ2-2; cdr3_aa: CASSDTGLAGVYTGELFF; cdr3_nt: TGTGCCAGCAGTGACACGGGACTAGCGGGAGTTTACACCGGGGAGCTGTTTTTT
d_call: -; v_call: TRBV5-4; clone_size: -; j_call: TRBJ2-1; cdr3_aa: CASSIGGGSYNEQFF; cdr3_nt: TGTGCCAGCAGCATAGGTGGCGGGTCTTACAATGAGCAGTTCTTC
d_call: TRBD2; v_call: TRBV24-1; clone_size: -; j_call: TRBJ2-3; cdr3_aa: CATSTTSGSTDTQYF; cdr3_nt: TGTGCCACCAGTACTACTAGCGGGAGCACAGATACGCAGTATTTT
d_call: TRBD2; v_call: TRBV5-5; clone_size: once; j_call: TRBJ2-5; cdr3_aa: CASSLSGQETQYF; cdr3_nt: TGTGCCAGCAGTCTTAGCGGGCAAGAGACCCAGTACTTC
d_call: TRBD1; v_call: TRBV4-1; clone_size: -; j_call: TRBJ2-3; cdr3_aa: CASSQDRTGGVTDTQYF; cdr3_nt: TGCGCCAGCAGCCAAGACCGGACAGGGGGTGTCACAGATACGCAGTATTTT
d_call: -; v_call: TRBV4-1; clone_size: -; j_call: TRBJ1-2; cdr3_aa: CASSQRGLQSNYGYTF; cdr3_nt: TGCGCCAGCAGCCAAAGGGGATTGCAGTCTAACTATGGCTACACCTTC
d_call: TRBD1; v_call: TRBV2; clone_size: -; j_call: TRBJ1-6; cdr3_aa: CASSPGTDYSPLHF; cdr3_nt: TGTGCCAGCAGTCCCGGGACAGACTATTCACCCCTCCACTTT
d_call: TRBD1; v_call: TRBV28; clone_size: -; j_call: TRBJ1-3; cdr3_aa: CASSGKGQGNTIYF; cdr3_nt: TGTGCCAGCAGTGGCAAGGGACAGGGAAACACCATATATTTT
d_call: TRBD1; v_call: TRBV9; clone_size: -; j_call: TRBJ1-2; cdr3_aa: CASSVGGQGAVGYGYTF; cdr3_nt: TGTGCCAGCAGCGTAGGAGGACAGGGGGCGGTGGGATATGGCTACACCTTC
d_call: -; v_call: TRBV10-3; clone_size: -; j_call: TRBJ1-1; cdr3_aa: CAISEGPGDTEAFF; cdr3_nt: TGTGCCATCAGTGAAGGTCCAGGGGACACTGAAGCTTTCTTT
d_call: -; v_call: TRBV18; clone_size: -; j_call: TRBJ2-5; cdr3_aa: CASVTVAGETQYF; cdr3_nt: TGTGCCAGCGTCACCGTGGCGGGAGAGACCCAGTACTTC
d_call: TRBD2; v_call: TRBV7-2; clone_size: -; j_call: TRBJ2-1; cdr3_aa: CASSLFHAGDRNNEQFF; cdr3_nt: TGTGCCAGCAGCTTATTTCATGCGGGAGACCGGAACAATGAGCAGTTCTTC
d_call: TRBD2; v_call: TRBV5-4; clone_size: -; j_call: TRBJ2-7; cdr3_aa: CASSSGLVEYEQYF; cdr3_nt: TGTGCCAGCAGCTCCGGACTAGTTGAGTACGAGCAGTACTTC
d_call: -; v_call: TRBV7-2; clone_size: -; j_call: TRBJ1-5; cdr3_aa: CASSNRVNQPQHF; cdr3_nt: TGTGCCAGCAGCAACAGAGTCAATCAGCCCCAGCATTTT
d_call: TRBD1; v_call: TRBV5-4; clone_size: -; j_call: TRBJ1-2; cdr3_aa: CASSTKTGVNYGYTF; cdr3_nt: TGTGCCAGCAGCACTAAGACAGGGGTAAACTATGGCTACACCTTC
d_call: -; v_call: TRBV7-2; clone_size: -; j_call: TRBJ2-5; cdr3_aa: CASSFPGTSRRTQYF; cdr3_nt: TGTGCCAGCAGCTTTCCCGGGACATCCAGAAGAACCCAGTACTTC
d_call: -; v_call: TRBV6-1; clone_size: -; j_call: TRBJ2-3; cdr3_aa: CASSELSGGVSDTQYF; cdr3_nt: TGTGCCAGCAGTGAATTATCCGGAGGTGTGTCAGATACGCAGTATTTT
d_call: -; v_call: TRBV5-1; clone_size: -; j_call: TRBJ2-7; cdr3_aa: CASSNLQGYEQYF; cdr3_nt: TGCGCCAGCAGCAACTTACAGGGCTACGAGCAGTACTTC
d_call: -; v_call: TRBV10-1; clone_size: once; j_call: TRBJ2-1; cdr3_aa: CASSGTDKDNEQFF; cdr3_nt: TGCGCCAGCAGTGGGACAGATAAAGACAATGAGCAGTTCTTC
d_call: -; v_call: TRBV9; clone_size: few; j_call: TRBJ2-5; cdr3_aa: CASSVGGGRETQYF; cdr3_nt: TGTGCCAGCAGCGTAGGTGGAGGGAGAGAGACCCAGTACTTC
d_call: TRBD1; v_call: TRBV7-8; clone_size: once; j_call: TRBJ1-5; cdr3_aa: CASSQRGLGNQPQHF; cdr3_nt: TGTGCCAGCAGCCAGAGGGGGCTTGGCAATCAGCCCCAGCATTTT
d_call: -; v_call: TRBV18; clone_size: -; j_call: TRBJ1-6; cdr3_aa: CASSPRTGANSPLHF; cdr3_nt: TGTGCCAGCTCACCACGCACGGGTGCTAATTCACCCCTCCACTTT
d_call: TRBD1; v_call: TRBV7-9; clone_size: once; j_call: TRBJ1-1; cdr3_aa: CASSFSQGVTEAFF; cdr3_nt: TGTGCCAGCAGCTTCTCCCAGGGGGTAACTGAAGCTTTCTTT
d_call: -; v_call: TRBV18; clone_size: once; j_call: TRBJ2-5; cdr3_aa: CASSPRPETQYF; cdr3_nt: TGTGCCAGCTCACCGAGGCCCGAGACCCAGTACTTC
d_call: TRBD1; v_call: TRBV6-1; clone_size: -; j_call: TRBJ2-5; cdr3_aa: CASNPTGTGGGTQYF; cdr3_nt: TGTGCCAGCAACCCCACCGGGACAGGGGGCGGGACCCAGTACTTC
d_call: TRBD2; v_call: TRBV11-2; clone_size: -; j_call: TRBJ2-3; cdr3_aa: CASSLVVAGGDVDTQYF; cdr3_nt: TGTGCCAGCAGCTTAGTTGTAGCGGGAGGAGATGTAGATACGCAGTATTTT
d_call: -; v_call: TRBV2; clone_size: once; j_call: TRBJ1-2; cdr3_aa: CASSEDGNYGYTF; cdr3_nt: TGTGCCAGCAGTGAAGACGGGAACTATGGCTACACCTTC
d_call: -; v_call: TRBV2; clone_size: -; j_call: TRBJ1-2; cdr3_aa: CASSPNGDSYGYTF; cdr3_nt: TGTGCCAGCAGTCCTAATGGGGACTCCTATGGCTACACCTTC
d_call: TRBD1; v_call: TRBV7-9; clone_size: -; j_call: TRBJ2-5; cdr3_aa: CASSRTGGAGETQYF; cdr3_nt: TGTGCCAGCAGCCGTACAGGGGGCGCAGGAGAGACCCAGTACTTC
d_call: TRBD1; v_call: TRBV19; clone_size: -; j_call: TRBJ1-2; cdr3_aa: CASRGTGGGYGYTF; cdr3_nt: TGTGCCAGTCGCGGGACAGGGGGGGGCTATGGCTACACCTTC
d_call: -; v_call: TRBV30; clone_size: -; j_call: TRBJ2-1; cdr3_aa: CAWSVTDSLLRFF; cdr3_nt: TGTGCCTGGAGTGTAACGGACTCCTTACTGCGGTTCTTC
d_call: TRBD1; v_call: TRBV9; clone_size: -; j_call: TRBJ2-7; cdr3_aa: CASSVATPGGEQYF; cdr3_nt: TGTGCCAGCAGCGTAGCTACTCCAGGGGGCGAGCAGTACTTC
d_call: TRBD1; v_call: TRBV7-9; clone_size: few; j_call: TRBJ1-2; cdr3_aa: CASSSSQGAHGGYTF; cdr3_nt: TGTGCCAGCAGCTCGTCTCAGGGGGCGCACGGTGGCTACACCTTC
d_call: TRBD1; v_call: TRBV28; clone_size: few; j_call: TRBJ1-1; cdr3_aa: CASSQGQGATEAFF; cdr3_nt: TGTGCCAGCAGCCAAGGACAGGGGGCCACTGAAGCTTTCTTT
d_call: -; v_call: TRBV11-2; clone_size: -; j_call: TRBJ1-3; cdr3_aa: CASSLESLHAGNTIYF; cdr3_nt: TGTGCCAGCAGCTTAGAGTCGTTACATGCTGGAAACACCATATATTTT
d_call: -; v_call: TRBV30; clone_size: -; j_call: TRBJ2-5; cdr3_aa: CAWSGTPGETQYF; cdr3_nt: TGTGCCTGGAGCGGGACTCCGGGGGAGACCCAGTACTTC
d_call: -; v_call: TRBV27; clone_size: -; j_call: TRBJ1-6; cdr3_aa: CASRTGLFNSPLHF; cdr3_nt: TGTGCCAGCAGGACCGGACTGTTTAATTCACCCCTCCACTTT
d_call: TRBD2; v_call: TRBV4-1; clone_size: -; j_call: TRBJ2-7; cdr3_aa: CASSLELAGMPYEQYF; cdr3_nt: TGCGCCAGCAGCCTGGAACTAGCGGGAATGCCCTACGAGCAGTACTTC
d_call: -; v_call: TRBV5-1; clone_size: few; j_call: TRBJ1-1; cdr3_aa: CASSLVRGVNTEAFF; cdr3_nt: TGCGCCAGCAGCTTGGTTCGGGGGGTGAACACTGAAGCTTTCTTT
d_call: TRBD1; v_call: TRBV6-5; clone_size: -; j_call: TRBJ1-2; cdr3_aa: CASRRDRGDYGYTF; cdr3_nt: TGTGCCAGCAGGCGGGACAGGGGTGACTATGGCTACACCTTC
d_call: TRBD1; v_call: TRBV6-5; clone_size: once; j_call: TRBJ1-4; cdr3_aa: CASRPRQGVEKLFF; cdr3_nt: TGTGCCAGCAGGCCGAGACAGGGTGTAGAAAAACTGTTTTTT